These 29 T cell receptor beta chains were sequenced from one sample in a study of Ad26.COV2.S vaccination and SARS-CoV-2 variants. Assay used: immunoSEQ multiplex PCR; TCRdb lists only in-frame clones, some missing. The sample has over 400,000 clones; 92% are singletons. The treatment denotes: 19 received Ad26.COV2.S at low or high dose, single or two shots; about 5 received placebo; per-sample allocation not given. Samples came from day 63 after the first vaccine or placebo injection. The material was peripheral blood, obtained in a trial of Ad26.COV2.S vaccine versus placebo. These receptors came from a person between 18 and 60 years old who received the Ad26.COV2.S COVID-19 vaccine or a placebo.

The chain is built from TRBV18 and TRBJ2-6; 8 bases align to TRBD1. CDR1 and CDR2 from the germline V gene are KGHSH and LQKENI. The trim removed 6 bases at V and 3 bases at J, leaving 7 bases unmatched. CDR3 length: 16 amino acids. DNA of the CDR3: TGTGCCAGCTCGAACCAGGGGGCGAGTGGGGCCAACGTCCTGACTTTC. Protein: CASSNQGASGANVLTF.

CDR3 protein: CASSFRDRGLYGYTF. The CDR3 nucleotides read TGTGCCAGCAGTTTTCGGGACAGGGGGCTCTACGGCTACACCTTC. V and J are TRBV28 and TRBJ1-2; 12 nucleotides match TRBD1. CDR1 MDHEN and CDR2 SYDVKM come from the germline V gene. The CDR3 extends over 15 amino acids. The ends lost 3 bases at V and 8 bases at J; junction bases unmatched: 7.

This sequence joins TRBV11-2 and TRBJ1-2; TRBD1 might be the D (5 bases). V shed 3 bases and J shed 7 bases, with 18 bases lying between them. Germline lookup yields CDR1 SGHAT and CDR2 FQNNGV. This CDR3 comprises 15 residues. CDR3 protein: CASSFTIGTLGGYTF. In nucleotides, the CDR3 is TGTGCCAGCAGCTTCACCATCGGGACCCTTGGTGGCTACACCTTC.

This sequence joins TRBV10-3 and TRBJ1-5, with no clear D. Germline V gene sequence: CDR1 ENHRY, CDR2 SYGVKD. The CDR3 is 14 amino acids. V was shortened by 4 bases and J by 0 bases, with 7 bases between the two germline ends. The CDR3 is CAISAADSNQPQHF. The CDR3, as DNA: TGTGCCATCAGTGCAGCAGATAGCAATCAGCCCCAGCATTTT.

The genes are TRBV15 and TRBJ2-1, with TRBD1 identical over 9 bases. V was pared by 5 bases and J by 10 bases, with 9 bases of the junction left unmatched. The CDR3 is 14 residues long. Germline CDR1 is LNHNV and CDR2 is YYDKDF (reference sequence). The CDR3 DNA reads as TGTGCCACCAGCCCCCGGGACAGGGTCTTCGAGCAGTTCTTC. Protein: CATSPRDRVFEQFF.

A single count supports this clone. V usage is TRBV30 and J usage is TRBJ2-7; D remains unclear. V dropped 0 bases and J dropped 5 bases, with 5 bases sitting between them. CDR1 and CDR2 from the germline V gene are GTSNPN and SVGIG (reference sequence). This CDR3 has 11 amino acids. The CDR3 DNA follows: TGTGCCTGGAGTGTAGCTCACGAGCAGTACTTC. This translates into CAWSVAHEQYF.

V is TRBV30 and J is TRBJ2-7, with D hard to call. This CDR3 spans 15 amino acids. Germline lookup yields CDR1 GTSNPN and CDR2 SVGIG (reference sequence). V lost 2 bases to trimming and J lost 0 bases, with 14 bases between them. The DNA for the CDR3 is TGTGCCTGGAGTCCGTCCGGGCTTTACTCCTACGAGCAGTACTTC. Its protein is CAWSPSGLYSYEQYF.

This chain uses TRBV18 with TRBJ2-1; no definite D call. CDR1 is KGHSH and CDR2 is LQKENI in the germline V gene. The CDR3 consists of 15 residues. V was cut by 5 bases and J by 0 bases, with 11 bases left in between. The CDR3 DNA reads as TGTGCCAGCTCAGCAGGTCCCGTCTCCTACAATGAGCAGTTCTTC. It specifies CASSAGPVSYNEQFF.

The chain joins TRBV19 to TRBJ1-5; D perhaps matches TRBD1 (6 bases). V gave up 7 bases and J gave up 0 bases, with 13 bases separating them. The CDR3 extends over 15 amino acids. Per the germline V gene, CDR1 is LNHDA and CDR2 is SQIVND (reference sequence). DNA for the CDR3: TGTGCCAGTAACCCCAGGGGTTTTAGCAATCAGCCCCAGCATTTT. It codes for CASNPRGFSNQPQHF.

The genes are TRBV7-2 and TRBJ1-2; D not certain. Trimming removed 1 base at V and 4 bases at J, with 16 bases between. CDR1 is SGHTA and CDR2 is FQGNSA in the germline V gene. CDR3 size: 16 residues. The CDR3 loop is CASSLVRELTLYGYTF. The CDR3 DNA reads as TGTGCCAGCAGCTTAGTTCGGGAACTGACGCTCTATGGCTACACCTTC.

This chain links TRBV7-9 with TRBJ2-7; 9 bases fit TRBD1. In germline, CDR1 is SEHNR, CDR2 FQNEAQ (reference sequence). The CDR3 length is 16 residues. J lost 5 bases, V lost 8 bases, and 16 bases had no gene match. CDR3 protein: CASGRIGDRAIHEQYF. In DNA, the CDR3 is TGTGCCAGCGGACGAATTGGGGACAGGGCCATCCACGAGCAGTACTTC.

This chain uses TRBV15 with TRBJ2-7, with D unresolved. This CDR3 is built from 14 residues. Germline assignment: CDR1 LNHNV and CDR2 YYDKDF (reference sequence). Trimming stripped 0 bases from V and 7 bases from J, with 13 bases between. DNA of the CDR3: TGTGCCACCAGCAGAGACCCCGACGGCCGAGAGCAGTACTTC. It codes for CATSRDPDGREQYF.

The rearrangement links TRBV5-6 to TRBJ1-6, with D perhaps TRBD1 (6 bases). The CDR3 is made up of 15 amino acids. Germline V gene data show CDR1 as SGHDT and CDR2 as YYEEEE. The V gene lost 3 bases and the J gene lost 8 bases, with 15 bases spanning the gap. CDR3 coding DNA: TGTGCCAGCAGCTGGGACATGACCCGTGATTCACCCCTCCACTTT. Translation: CASSWDMTRDSPLHF.

The V call is TRBV18, the J call TRBJ1-4; D unclear. From germline, CDR1 is KGHSH and CDR2 LQKENI. This CDR3 comprises 12 residues. V was pared by 8 bases and J by 3 bases, with 7 bases between. DNA of the CDR3: TGTGCCAGCGGTAGGGCTAATGAAAAACTGTTTTTT. Amino acid sequence: CASGRANEKLFF.

The chain is built from TRBV18 and TRBJ2-5; the D gene is possibly TRBD1 (5 bases). Trimming cost V 2 bases and J 4 bases, with 17 bases left between them. Germline loops: CDR1 KGHSH, CDR2 LQKENI. The CDR3 runs 16 residues. The CDR3 DNA is TGTGCCAGCTCACCAGTGGTCAGGGTAACAAGAGAGACCCAGTACTTC. This codes for CASSPVVRVTRETQYF.

The chain links TRBV29-1 to TRBJ1-4; a weak D match, TRBD1 (5 bases). Trimming cost V 6 bases and J 4 bases, with 15 bases left between them. There are 14 residues in the CDR3. CDR1 is SQVTM, CDR2 ANQGSEA, per germline. The CDR3 region is CSVASLGVNEKLFF. CDR3 nucleotide sequence: TGCAGCGTGGCCTCTCTGGGGGTTAATGAAAAACTGTTTTTT.

Only one count was recorded for this clone. The V call is TRBV27, the J call TRBJ1-1; D is unclear. Trimming removed 5 bases at V and 1 base at J, with 8 bases between. Germline CDR1 and CDR2: MNHEY and SMNVEV (reference sequence). This CDR3 region has 13 residues. CDR3 nucleotide sequence: TGTGCCAGCAGTGAGAACCCGAACACTGAAGCTTTCTTT. Translation: CASSENPNTEAFF.

The chain joins TRBV6-5 to TRBJ1-4, with 7 nucleotides matching TRBD1. This CDR3 region has 16 residues. CDR1 MNHEY and CDR2 SVGAGI come from the germline V gene. The ends lost 0 bases at V and 1 base at J; junction bases unmatched: 2. This chain's CDR3 is CASSYSDRLTNEKLFF. In DNA form, the CDR3 reads TGTGCCAGCAGTTACTCGGACAGGTTAACTAATGAAAAACTGTTTTTT.

The V call is TRBV2, the J call TRBJ1-4, with a weak D call TRBD1 (6 bases). CDR3 size: 16 residues. The germline V and J ends were trimmed by 5 bases and 6 bases, with 19 bases remaining between them. From germline, CDR1 is SNHLY and CDR2 FYNNEI. This CDR3 reads CASSRRGRDTDEKLFF. In DNA, the CDR3 is TGTGCCAGCAGTAGACGAGGCCGGGACACTGATGAAAAACTGTTTTTT.

The chain combines TRBV5-1 with TRBJ1-4, with TRBD1 matching 10 bases. The CDR3 runs to 16 residues. The germline V gene has CDR1 SGHRS and CDR2 YFSETQ. V trimming: 4 bases; J trimming: 8 bases; junction bases outside the gene matches: 11. For the CDR3, the DNA is TGCGCCAGCAGCGCCCCCGGGACAGGGGTGGGGGAAAAACTGTTTTTT. It specifies CASSAPGTGVGEKLFF.

This chain links TRBV7-2 with TRBJ2-3; D is unresolved. The V gene lost 4 bases and the J gene lost 6 bases, with 11 bases spanning the gap. Germline lookup yields CDR1 SGHTA and CDR2 FQGNSA. CDR3 length equals 13 residues. This CDR3 is CASSWRVSDTQYF. In DNA form, the CDR3 reads TGTGCCAGCAGCTGGCGAGTTTCGGATACGCAGTATTTT.

The J gene is TRBJ2-2, the V gene TRBV6-1, with D possibly being TRBD1 (6 bases). Germline values: CDR1 MNHNS, CDR2 SASEGT. The V end was cut by 0 bases, the J end by 2 bases, with 16 bases between. The CDR3 loop spans 18 amino acids. The CDR3, as DNA: TGTGCCAGCAGTGAAGCAATAGGCAGGGGTCACAACACCGGGGAGCTGTTTTTT. This gives the protein CASSEAIGRGHNTGELFF.

This chain links TRBV28 with TRBJ2-7; D remains ambiguous. The germline V gene has CDR1 MDHEN and CDR2 SYDVKM. The CDR3 totals 13 residues. Trimming took 2 bases from V and 3 from J, leaving 8 bases between them. Here the CDR3 reads CASSLRAFYEQYF. The CDR3 DNA sequence: TGTGCCAGCAGTTTACGAGCGTTCTACGAGCAGTACTTC.

The V call is TRBV12-3 or TRBV12-4, the J call TRBJ2-7; D may be TRBD2 (6 bases). This CDR3 comprises 12 residues. V lost 7 bases and J 8 bases, leaving 15 bases between the germline ends. The CDR3 DNA is TGTGCCAGCACTACTACGGAGGGGAAGCAGTACTTC. Translated, it gives CASTTTEGKQYF.

The chain recombines TRBV7-6 with TRBJ2-7, with 7 nucleotides matching TRBD2. CDR1 SGHVS and CDR2 FNYEAQ come from the germline V gene. With 5 bases clipped from V and 4 bases from J, the junction kept 8 bases outside the gene matches. The CDR3 is made up of 14 amino acids. CDR3 coding DNA: TGTGCCAGCAGCCCGAGGGAGGGTGGGTACGAGCAGTACTTC. The encoded protein is CASSPREGGYEQYF.

This chain joins TRBV6-5 and TRBJ1-6, with D maybe TRBD1 (5 bases). This CDR3 has 15 residues. V lost 0 bases to trimming and J lost 8 bases, with 11 bases between them. From germline, CDR1 is MNHEY and CDR2 SVGAGI. The CDR3 region is CASSYSNQGDSPLHF. CDR3 DNA: TGTGCCAGCAGTTACTCGAACCAGGGAGATTCACCCCTCCACTTT.

In the case of this clone: This sample also contains other DNA sequences that code for the same CDR3. The chain recombines TRBV12-3 or TRBV12-4 with TRBJ1-5; D gene ambiguous. With 3 bases removed from V and 5 bases from J, the gap between germline ends came to 5 bases. The length of the CDR3 is 12 residues. CDR3 DNA: TGTGCCAGCAGTTTTGGAGATCAGCCCCAGCATTTT. Amino acids: CASSFGDQPQHF.

The J gene is TRBJ1-3, the V gene TRBV4-2; D is unresolved. Germline loops: CDR1 LGHNA, CDR2 YNFKEQ. The CDR3 is 17 amino acids. Trimming stripped 0 bases from V and 3 bases from J, with 15 bases between. The CDR3 is CASSQDSGSTVGNTIYF. In DNA form, the CDR3 reads TGTGCCAGCAGCCAAGATTCGGGTTCCACAGTTGGAAACACCATATATTTT.

This chain connects TRBV5-3 to TRBJ1-2, with D unclear. TRBV5-3 has ORF status, its function being uncertain. Deletions cut 0 bases from V and 8 bases from J, with 11 bases between. This CDR3 spans 13 amino acids. The CDR3 region is CARSLEEIRGYTF. For the CDR3, the DNA is TGTGCCAGAAGCTTGGAAGAGATACGGGGCTACACCTTC.